Below are 17 T cell receptor beta chains sequenced from a single sample in a study of blood T cell repertoires in COVID-19. Data came from immunoSEQ multiplex PCR; TCRdb stores just in-frame clones and leaves some out. The sample includes roughly 26,000 clones, 70% to 90% seen only once; the top ten take roughly 16%. Sequencing input: peripheral blood. The source of these receptors is a man in his 70s with acute or convalescent COVID-19.

This chain connects TRBV6-2 or TRBV6-3 to TRBJ2-1; D gene uncertain. With 2 bases removed from V and 10 bases from J, the gap between germline ends came to 12 bases. Germline V lookup: CDR1 MNHEY, CDR2 SVGEGT. There are 13 residues in the CDR3. CDR3 region: CASSYVALSEQFF. Here the CDR3 DNA reads TGTGCCAGCAGTTACGTAGCCCTTAGCGAGCAGTTCTTC.

This clone was observed once. The V call is TRBV7-2, the J call TRBJ2-5, with 7 bases lining up with TRBD1. Germline CDR1 and CDR2: SGHTA and FQGNSA. The CDR3 contains 12 residues. Losses at the gene ends were 5 bases for V and 5 bases for J; bases not matched to a gene: 2. CDR3 bases: TGTGCCAGCAGCCCACAGGGGGAGACCCAGTACTTC. Translation gives CASSPQGETQYF.

The V call is TRBV18, the J call TRBJ1-1; tentative D call: TRBD1 (6 bases). Between the trimmed V and J ends, which lost 1 base and 4 bases, there was a span of 10 bases. CDR3 length: 14 amino acids. The germline V gene has CDR1 KGHSH and CDR2 LQKENI. The CDR3 spells CASSPLGAGTEAFF. The CDR3 DNA is TGTGCCAGCTCACCACTGGGGGCTGGCACTGAAGCTTTCTTT.

A single count supports this clone. V and J are TRBV6-5 and TRBJ1-2; 9 bases map to TRBD1. V shed 5 bases and J 7 bases; nucleotides not matched to a gene: 5. The CDR3 consists of 13 residues. Germline CDR1 and CDR2: MNHEY and SVGAGI. The CDR3 nucleotides read TGTGCCAGCAGTACGACAGGGGGTGGTGGCTACACCTTC. It encodes CASSTTGGGGYTF.

In DNA form, the CDR3 reads TGTGCCAGCTCAGAGGCCGGGACAGGGAAGTTTGGTGACGATGGCTACACCTTC. Amino acid sequence: CASSEAGTGKFGDDGYTF. The chain employs TRBV18 and TRBJ1-2; 9 bases match TRBD1. The germline CDR1 and CDR2 sequences are KGHSH and LQKENI. The CDR3 has 18 amino acids. After removal of 5 bases from V and 6 bases from J, the junction contained 19 bases not matched to a gene.

In the case of this clone: At one of its ends the junction is not consistent with the germline gene, which may arise from a read error. The CDR3 nucleotides read TGTGCCAGCAGCCAAGCGCCTCTAGCGGGAGTTTACTACGGGCAGTACTTC. Its protein is CASSQAPLAGVYYGQYF. The V gene is TRBV4-2, the J gene TRBJ2-7; 10 nucleotides match TRBD2. This CDR3 comprises 17 residues. Germline CDR1 is LGHNA and CDR2 is YNFKEQ.

DNA of the CDR3: TGTGCCAGCAGCTTAGGGGACAGGGGGACGGGTGAAGCTTTCTTT. Residues: CASSLGDRGTGEAFF. The chain combines TRBV7-9 with TRBJ1-1; 11 positions agree with TRBD1. With 1 base clipped from V and 7 bases from J, the junction kept 5 bases outside the gene matches. This CDR3 is 15 amino acids long. Germline V gene data show CDR1 as SEHNR and CDR2 as FQNEAQ (reference sequence).

This rearrangement joins TRBV28 to TRBJ1-3, with D unresolved. The CDR3 is made up of 15 amino acids. Germline V gene lookup returns CDR1 MDHEN and CDR2 SYDVKM. Trimming took off 2 bases at V and 1 base at J, with 9 bases between the two ends. The CDR3 nucleotides are TGTGCCAGCAGTTTAGATCCGGGTTCTGGAAACACCATATATTTT. This gives the protein CASSLDPGSGNTIYF.

The chain has TRBV6-5 and TRBJ2-7; TRBD1 aligns across 9 bases. The length of the CDR3 is 13 residues. Trimming at V came to 9 bases and at J to 4 bases, leaving 7 bases not matched to a gene. The germline CDR1 and CDR2 sequences are MNHEY and SVGAGI. Here the CDR3 reads CASRTGGRYEQYF. The CDR3, as DNA: TGTGCCAGTAGAACAGGGGGCAGGTACGAGCAGTACTTC.

The rearrangement uses TRBV12-3 or TRBV12-4 and TRBJ1-5; tentative D call: TRBD1 (6 bases). Trimming shortened V by 6 bases and J by 7 bases, and 13 bases separated the two germline ends. The CDR3 sequence is 13 residues long. The CDR3 protein is CASSGTIAQPQHF. The CDR3 DNA sequence: TGTGCCAGCAGCGGGACAATTGCCCAGCCCCAGCATTTT.

The chain has TRBV30 and TRBJ2-7; 10 nucleotides match TRBD2. The ends lost 1 base at V and 2 bases at J; junction bases unmatched: 5. Germline V gene sequence: CDR1 GTSNPN, CDR2 SVGIG (reference sequence). The CDR3 is made up of 15 amino acids. The CDR3 sequence is CAWSESSGRPYEQYF. Written as DNA, the CDR3 is TGTGCCTGGAGTGAGTCTAGCGGGAGACCCTACGAGCAGTACTTC.

This clone is a singleton in its sample. J is TRBJ2-1 and V is TRBV20-1; possible D gene TRBD1, 5 bases. V was cut by 5 bases and J by 9 bases, with 8 bases left in between. Per the germline V gene, CDR1 is DFQATT and CDR2 is SNEGSKA (reference sequence). The CDR3 sequence is 10 residues long. The CDR3 protein is CSAERGEQFF. In DNA form, the CDR3 reads TGCAGTGCTGAAAGGGGTGAGCAGTTCTTC.

The CDR3 sequence: CASSTGGAGANVLTF. CDR3 DNA sequence: TGTGCCAGCAGCACAGGGGGCGCCGGGGCCAACGTCCTGACTTTC. The chain links TRBV5-4 to TRBJ2-6; 9 bases match TRBD1. Trimming removed 4 bases from V and 4 bases from J; junction bases left unmatched: 3. Germline CDR1 SGHNT, CDR2 YYREEE (reference sequence). The CDR3 has 15 amino acids.

CDR3 sequence reads: CASAEGGETQYF. The CDR3 DNA is TGTGCCAGCGCGGAGGGAGGCGAGACCCAGTACTTC. V is TRBV7-9 and J is TRBJ2-5, with D perhaps TRBD2 (6 bases). Per the germline V gene, CDR1 is SEHNR and CDR2 is FQNEAQ (reference sequence). This CDR3 spans 12 amino acids. The germline V and J ends were trimmed by 8 bases and 5 bases, with 12 bases remaining between them.

This chain joins TRBV7-2 and TRBJ1-2, with 7 bases matching TRBD1. This CDR3 has 14 residues. Germline CDR1 SGHTA, CDR2 FQGNSA. Trimming took 1 base from V and 8 from J; bases not matched to a gene: 7. CDR3 residues: CASSLEYRGNGYTF. CDR3 sequence (DNA): TGTGCCAGCAGCTTAGAATACAGGGGTAACGGCTACACCTTC.

V is TRBV18 and J is TRBJ2-3; 8 nucleotides align to TRBD2. Germline CDR1 reads KGHSH; CDR2 reads LQKENI. CDR3 length: 16 amino acids. Germline trimming cut 2 bases from V and 3 bases from J; bases unmatched to any gene: 7. This CDR3 reads CASSPGTRGVTDTQYF. CDR3 DNA: TGTGCCAGCTCACCAGGGACTAGAGGAGTGACAGATACGCAGTATTTT.

This chain connects TRBV19 to TRBJ1-4, with 7 nucleotides matching TRBD1. Germline V gene lookup returns CDR1 LNHDA and CDR2 SQIVND (reference sequence). The CDR3 extends over 14 amino acids. The V segment lost 3 bases and the J segment 6 bases; nucleotides outside the gene matches: 4. CDR3 amino acids: CASSMRQGDEKLFF. The CDR3 nucleotides read TGTGCCAGTAGTATGAGACAGGGAGATGAAAAACTGTTTTTT.